Detailed here is one T cell receptor (beta chain). This record comes from a study of T cells in Graves' hyperthyroidism and ophthalmopathy. The ends were cut back, 6 bases at V and 2 bases at J, with 8 bases in the middle. Germline CDR1 is DFQATT and CDR2 is SNEGSKA (reference sequence). CDR3 length equals 11 residues. Researchers took RNA transcripts and amplified the TCR beta CDR3 regions from them. First-round RT-PCR with HTBI primers amplified the TCR CDR3 region. TCRdb redid the calling of the multiplex PCR reads with MiXCR, one entry per CDR3 protein. The table includes about 700,000 distinct CDR3 sequences, about 14% detected once. Pregnant or lactating patients were excluded, as were those with uncontrolled infection or other autoimmune disease. Diagnoses used clinical symptoms, serum thyroxine and TRAb, thyroid ultrasound and orbital computed tomography.

Sequencing was done on a sample of blood. The TCR was taken from a woman under 30 with Graves' hyperthyroidism. This chain connects TRBV20-1 to TRBJ2-7, with D unclear. DNA for the CDR3: TGCAGTGCCCCGTTAGCCTACGAGCAGTACTTC. Protein sequence: CSAPLAYEQYF.